This T cell receptor beta chain was recovered during a study of T cells in Graves' hyperthyroidism and ophthalmopathy. This clonotype was counted at least ten times. The antigen is not known. TCR beta CDR3 sequences were amplified from RNA transcripts. A first-round RT-PCR of the TCR CDR3 used the HTBI primer set. From the multiplex PCR reads, TCRdb called clonotypes with MiXCR, one entry per CDR3 protein. The table has about half a million distinct CDR3 sequences, around a quarter seen once. The CDR3 runs 13 residues. Between the trimmed V and J ends, which lost 5 bases and 6 bases, there was a span of 14 bases. The germline V gene encodes CDR1 MDHEN and CDR2 SYDVKM. Study-level findings and limits: Most thyroid clonotypes expanded above 0.001 appeared in blood too.

The source material was blood. The J gene is TRBJ2-7, the V gene TRBV28; possibly TRBD1 for D (5 bases). The receptor comes from a woman in her twenties or thirties with Graves' ophthalmopathy. CDR3 sequence: CASSLLRQTEQYF. DNA for the CDR3: TGTGCCAGCAGTCTCCTGAGACAGACCGAGCAGTACTTC.